This T cell receptor beta chain emerged from a study of Tregs in tolerant kidney transplant recipients. The method was immunoSEQ multiplex PCR; TCRdb's version includes in-frame clones alone and lacks a portion of them. This sample has some 240,000 clones, with about 80% found just once. General observations from the study: No direct test of biological reproducibility was done here. Tregs expanded with activated donor B cells seemed most donor-specific.

Thawed PBMCs were FACS-sorted into unstimulated CD4+CD25+CD127- regulatory T cells, CD4+CD25- non-regulatory cells, CD4 and CD8 cells. Germline V CDR1 and CDR2: GTSNPN, SVGIG (reference sequence). The V end was cut by 0 bases, the J end by 2 bases, with 2 bases between. CDR3 length equals 13 residues. Concerning this clone itself: Antigen: not known.

This sequence originates from a human donor in good health. The sequenced sample consisted of CD4+ T cells from blood. The chain carries TRBV30 and TRBJ2-6; no reliable D call. The CDR3 sequence is CAWSVPGANVLTF. The CDR3 DNA follows: TGTGCCTGGAGTGTCCCTGGGGCCAACGTCCTGACTTTC.